Following are 5 T cell receptor beta chains from one sample sequenced in a study of lymphopenia after photon versus proton radiotherapy. Using immunoSEQ multiplex PCR, the repertoire was profiled, and TCRdb retains in-frame clones only, with some absent. The repertoire holds 50,000 to 60,000 clones, with under 95% as singletons. Sequenced material: peripheral blood, taken from a patient treated with photon-based radiotherapy. The source is a woman aged 40 to 49 with cholangiocarcinoma.

The chain links TRBV5-6 to TRBJ1-1, with 10 bases lining up with TRBD1. V was pared by 6 bases and J by 0 bases, with 8 bases of the junction left unmatched. This CDR3 has 16 amino acids. Germline values: CDR1 SGHDT, CDR2 YYEEEE. For the CDR3, the DNA is TGTGCCAGCACCGTCCCGGGACAGGGGTTGAACACTGAAGCTTTCTTT. It encodes CASTVPGQGLNTEAFF.

The CDR3 bases are TGTGCCAGCAGCCAGGACGGTCCCTCCTACGAGCAGTACTTC. Protein sequence: CASSQDGPSYEQYF. The chain combines TRBV2 with TRBJ2-7; D not certain. V was clipped by 6 bases and J by 0 bases, with 12 bases between them. CDR1 and CDR2 (germline): SNHLY, FYNNEI. This CDR3 has 14 amino acids.

This clone was counted a few times. Distinct nucleotide sequences in the sample also encode this CDR3. The chain carries TRBV7-6 and TRBJ1-1; maybe TRBD1 (6 bases). The germline V gene encodes CDR1 SGHVS and CDR2 FNYEAQ. There are 13 residues in the CDR3. V was trimmed by 5 bases and J by 5 bases, leaving 12 bases between them. CDR3 coding DNA: TGTGCCAGCAGCCGGGGGCAGCGGACTGAAGCTTTCTTT. As protein: CASSRGQRTEAFF.

The chain couples TRBV30 to TRBJ2-5; TRBD1 might be the D (6 bases). V was cut by 0 bases and J by 4 bases, with 15 bases left in between. Germline V CDR1 and CDR2: GTSNPN, SVGIG (reference sequence). The CDR3 runs to 15 residues. The CDR3 loop reads CAWSVQGRAGETQYF. The CDR3 DNA sequence: TGTGCCTGGAGTGTACAGGGAAGGGCCGGAGAGACCCAGTACTTC.

The chain is built from TRBV2 and TRBJ1-2, with TRBD1 identical over 7 bases. The CDR3 length is 11 residues. The germline gives CDR1 SNHLY, CDR2 FYNNEI. CDR3 nucleotide sequence: TGTGCGCTGAACACGGGACAGCAAAGCACCTTC. Encoded protein: CALNTGQQSTF.